A selection of T cell receptor beta chains follows, all from one sample in a study of T cells in Graves' hyperthyroidism and ophthalmopathy. Each CDR3 protein gets one entry after TCRdb re-called the multiplex PCR reads with MiXCR. The sample yields around 570,000 distinct CDR3 sequences, around 20% seen once. Sequenced material: blood. Source of these receptors: a man between 40 and 49 years old with Graves' ophthalmopathy. CDR3s include the opening cysteine and the closing phenylalanine or tryptophan. Each record gives: clone size, D gene, V gene, J gene, CDR3 DNA, CDR3 protein. D genes are given only for firm matches. Clone size, where shown, is once, few, many, or a class for clones that have expanded.

clone size: once; D gene: -; V gene: TRBV5-1; J gene: TRBJ2-3; CDR3 DNA: TGCGCCAGCAGCCCAACAGGGAGACCTTCTGATACGCAGTATTTT; CDR3 protein: CASSPTGRPSDTQYF
clone size: many; D gene: TRBD1; V gene: TRBV28; J gene: TRBJ2-6; CDR3 DNA: TGTGCCAGCAGTCAGGGGGCGCGGGTGTTGGGGGCCAACGTCCTGACTTTC; CDR3 protein: CASSQGARVLGANVLTF
clone size: many; D gene: -; V gene: TRBV12-3/TRBV12-4; J gene: TRBJ1-2; CDR3 DNA: TGTGCCAGCAGTTCAGGACGCAGGGACTACACCTTC; CDR3 protein: CASSSGRRDYTF
clone size: many; D gene: -; V gene: TRBV11-1; J gene: TRBJ2-5; CDR3 DNA: TGTGCCAGCAGCTCCGTGGGGTTTGGGGCATTCCAAGAGACCCAGTACTTC; CDR3 protein: CASSSVGFGAFQETQYF
clone size: many; D gene: TRBD1; V gene: TRBV27; J gene: TRBJ1-1; CDR3 DNA: TGTGCCAGCAGTTCCACTACCAGGGGGCTACCCATGAACACTGAAGCTTTCTTT; CDR3 protein: CASSSTTRGLPMNTEAFF
clone size: -; D gene: TRBD1; V gene: TRBV18; J gene: TRBJ2-7; CDR3 DNA: TGTGCCAGCTCACCACTCAACAGGGGGCGGGATGACGAGCAGTACTTC; CDR3 protein: CASSPLNRGRDDEQYF
clone size: -; D gene: TRBD1; V gene: TRBV28; J gene: TRBJ1-1; CDR3 DNA: TGTGCCAGCAGTCCATACAGGGGTTCGAACACTGAAGCTTTCTTT; CDR3 protein: CASSPYRGSNTEAFF
clone size: many; D gene: TRBD2; V gene: TRBV7-9; J gene: TRBJ2-1; CDR3 DNA: TGTGCCAGCAGCCTCTCGGGGACCCCAGCGGGAGCCTCCAATGAGCAGTTCTTC; CDR3 protein: CASSLSGTPAGASNEQFF
clone size: once; D gene: -; V gene: TRBV19; J gene: TRBJ1-2; CDR3 DNA: TGTGCCACCTCTGGCACGGGTGCCTATGGCTACACCTTC; CDR3 protein: CATSGTGAYGYTF
clone size: few; D gene: TRBD1; V gene: TRBV19; J gene: TRBJ1-2; CDR3 DNA: TGTGCCACCAGGGACAGGGGACGGTATGGCTACACCTTC; CDR3 protein: CATRDRGRYGYTF
clone size: few; D gene: -; V gene: TRBV20-1; J gene: TRBJ2-2; CDR3 DNA: TGCAGTGCTAGATTTCACCAGCGGGCGAACACCGGGGAGCTGTTTTTT; CDR3 protein: CSARFHQRANTGELFF
clone size: many; D gene: -; V gene: TRBV7-9; J gene: TRBJ2-5; CDR3 DNA: TGTGCCAGCAGCTTTCCAAGCGAAGAGACCCAGTACTTC; CDR3 protein: CASSFPSEETQYF
clone size: few; D gene: TRBD1; V gene: TRBV18; J gene: TRBJ1-1; CDR3 DNA: TGTGCCAGCTCACCCTCGACAGGGGGCTCGTACACTGAAGCTTTCTTT; CDR3 protein: CASSPSTGGSYTEAFF
clone size: few; D gene: TRBD2; V gene: TRBV27; J gene: TRBJ2-7; CDR3 DNA: TGTGCCAGCAGTTCGATTCGTGGTCTAGCGGGACAATACGAGCAGTACTTC; CDR3 protein: CASSSIRGLAGQYEQYF
clone size: -; D gene: -; V gene: TRBV5-8; J gene: TRBJ1-1; CDR3 DNA: TGTGCCAGCAGCTTACCCCTACCTGAAGCTTTCTTT; CDR3 protein: CASSLPLPEAFF
clone size: many; D gene: TRBD2; V gene: TRBV7-8; J gene: TRBJ2-1; CDR3 DNA: TGTGCCAGCAGCTTAGGTCAGGGACTAGCGGGAAACAATGAGCAGTTCTTC; CDR3 protein: CASSLGQGLAGNNEQFF
clone size: many; D gene: -; V gene: TRBV30; J gene: TRBJ1-2; CDR3 DNA: TGTGCCTGGAGGCGGGGTGGAGGCTACACCTTC; CDR3 protein: CAWRRGGGYTF
clone size: -; D gene: TRBD2; V gene: TRBV6-1; J gene: TRBJ2-3; CDR3 DNA: TGTGCCAGCAGTGAAATGTCAGCGGGGGGCACAGATACGCAGTATTTT; CDR3 protein: CASSEMSAGGTDTQYF
clone size: few; D gene: TRBD1; V gene: TRBV20-1; J gene: TRBJ1-2; CDR3 DNA: TGCAGTGCCCCCCCGGGACAGGGGAATGGCTACACCTTC; CDR3 protein: CSAPPGQGNGYTF
clone size: many; D gene: TRBD1; V gene: TRBV5-5; J gene: TRBJ1-5; CDR3 DNA: TGTGCCAGCAGCCCCGGGACAGTCAATCAGCCCCAGCATTTT; CDR3 protein: CASSPGTVNQPQHF
clone size: many; D gene: -; V gene: TRBV6-2/TRBV6-3; J gene: TRBJ1-2; CDR3 DNA: TGTGCCAGCAGTCACCCATGGGCCAGGGCAAACTATGGCTACACCTTC; CDR3 protein: CASSHPWARANYGYTF
clone size: many; D gene: -; V gene: TRBV12-3/TRBV12-4; J gene: TRBJ2-7; CDR3 DNA: TGTGCCAGCGTCCGGGACGGAGGCTACGAGCAGTACTTC; CDR3 protein: CASVRDGGYEQYF
clone size: -; D gene: TRBD1; V gene: TRBV29-1; J gene: TRBJ2-3; CDR3 DNA: TGCACCACGACAGGGTTCCACACAGATACGCAGTATTTT; CDR3 protein: CTTTGFHTDTQYF
clone size: many; D gene: TRBD2; V gene: TRBV5-1; J gene: TRBJ2-1; CDR3 DNA: TGCGCCAGCAGCTTGGGAGTAGCGGGAGCCTACAATGAGCAGTTCTTC; CDR3 protein: CASSLGVAGAYNEQFF
clone size: many; D gene: -; V gene: TRBV20-1; J gene: TRBJ2-7; CDR3 DNA: TGCAGTGCTAGAGACAATGATCGGACAAGGCATTACGAGCAGTACTTC; CDR3 protein: CSARDNDRTRHYEQYF
clone size: many; D gene: TRBD2; V gene: TRBV7-6; J gene: TRBJ2-1; CDR3 DNA: TGTGCCAGCAGCCCTCGTAGGACTAGCGGCAATGAGCAGTTCTTC; CDR3 protein: CASSPRRTSGNEQFF
clone size: few; D gene: TRBD2; V gene: TRBV11-1; J gene: TRBJ2-7; CDR3 DNA: TGTGCCAGCAGCTTCGGCCCGGGACTAGCGGACGAGCAGTACTTC; CDR3 protein: CASSFGPGLADEQYF
clone size: many; D gene: -; V gene: TRBV3-1; J gene: TRBJ1-2; CDR3 DNA: TGTGCCAGCAGCCAAGACAGAAACTATGGCTACACCTTC; CDR3 protein: CASSQDRNYGYTF
clone size: -; D gene: -; V gene: TRBV6-1; J gene: TRBJ1-5; CDR3 DNA: TGTGCCAGCAGTGAAATGGGGGCTCCCGGTCAGCCCCAGCATTTT; CDR3 protein: CASSEMGAPGQPQHF
clone size: few; D gene: TRBD1; V gene: TRBV5-1; J gene: TRBJ2-1; CDR3 DNA: TGCGCCAGCAGCTCCGGACAGGGTGGCTATGAGCAGTTCTTC; CDR3 protein: CASSSGQGGYEQFF
clone size: many; D gene: -; V gene: TRBV6-5; J gene: TRBJ2-7; CDR3 DNA: TGTGCCAGCAGTTACTCACGGGCTTTCTACGAGCAGTACTTC; CDR3 protein: CASSYSRAFYEQYF
clone size: -; D gene: -; V gene: TRBV28; J gene: TRBJ2-2; CDR3 DNA: TGTGCCAGCATACACGTGAACACCGGGGAGCTGTTTTTT; CDR3 protein: CASIHVNTGELFF
clone size: many; D gene: -; V gene: TRBV12-5; J gene: TRBJ2-3; CDR3 DNA: TGTGCTAGTGGCCTACAGGGTAGCGCAGATACGCAGTATTTT; CDR3 protein: CASGLQGSADTQYF
clone size: many; D gene: -; V gene: TRBV12-5; J gene: TRBJ1-1; CDR3 DNA: TGTGCTAGTGATACACAGGGCAGGACTGAAGCTTTCTTT; CDR3 protein: CASDTQGRTEAFF
clone size: many; D gene: TRBD2; V gene: TRBV10-3; J gene: TRBJ2-3; CDR3 DNA: TGTGCCATCAGTGAGTCGATCTCTAGCGGGCCCGGCAGTGGAGATACGCAGTATTTT; CDR3 protein: CAISESISSGPGSGDTQYF
clone size: few; D gene: -; V gene: TRBV28; J gene: TRBJ1-6; CDR3 DNA: TGTGCCAGCAGTTTACGTTCCTATAATTCACCCCTCCACTTT; CDR3 protein: CASSLRSYNSPLHF
clone size: many; D gene: -; V gene: TRBV7-3; J gene: TRBJ2-5; CDR3 DNA: TGTGCCAGCAGCTTAATGGGCGGAGGAGAGACCCAGTACTTC; CDR3 protein: CASSLMGGGETQYF
clone size: -; D gene: -; V gene: TRBV3-1; J gene: TRBJ1-6; CDR3 DNA: TGTGCCAGCAGCCACGGACAGCTCAATAATTCACCCCTCCATTTT; CDR3 protein: CASSHGQLNNSPLHF